These 7 T cell receptor beta chains were sequenced from one sample in a study of T cell clones after liver transplantation. TCRdb keeps only in-frame clones here, not all; method: immunoSEQ multiplex PCR. The table lists roughly 62,000 clones, around 70% of them singletons. This specimen consisted of CD4+ T cells from blood, obtained at the roughly 15-month timepoint. The receptors stem from a human patient who received a liver transplant. Some of these T cells may belong to the graft donor.

Concerning this clone: This sequence may be a read error, since a much larger clone differs from it by one base. J is TRBJ1-2 and V is TRBV18, with a weak D call TRBD1 (6 bases). V lost 6 bases, J lost 5 bases, and 19 bases lay in between. CDR1 is KGHSH, CDR2 LQKENI, per germline. The CDR3 covers 15 residues. The CDR3 is CASSGGGGDVYGYTF. The CDR3 region has the DNA TGTGCCAGCTCCGGGGGCGGAGGAGATGTGTATGGCTACACCTTC.

The V call is TRBV6-6, the J call TRBJ1-1, with 10 bases lining up with TRBD1. V lost 3 bases, J lost 6 bases, and 10 bases stayed unmatched. Per the germline V gene, CDR1 is MNHNY and CDR2 is SVGAGI (reference sequence). This CDR3 comprises 16 residues. The CDR3 region has the DNA TGTGCCAGCAGTTATATGAGGGACAGGGGTGGACCTGAAGCTTTCTTT. It codes for CASSYMRDRGGPEAFF.

The rearrangement uses TRBV10-2 and TRBJ2-3; the D gene is possibly TRBD2 (7 bases). The CDR3 is 14 residues long. Between the trimmed V and J ends, which lost 11 bases and 5 bases, there was a span of 20 bases. Looked up from germline, CDR1 is WSHSY and CDR2 is SAAADI. The CDR3 protein is CACIDLGGGDTQYF. Written as DNA, the CDR3 is TGCGCCTGTATAGACTTGGGAGGGGGAGATACGCAGTATTTT.

This rearrangement joins TRBV19 to TRBJ1-4, with TRBD1 matching 7 bases. V was pared by 10 bases and J by 4 bases, with 6 bases of the junction left unmatched. The CDR3 is 13 amino acids. Germline lookup yields CDR1 LNHDA and CDR2 SQIVND (reference sequence). In nucleotides, the CDR3 is TGTGCCACCAAGGGACAGAATAATGAAAAACTGTTTTTT. Translated, it gives CATKGQNNEKLFF.

The chain recombines TRBV4-2 with TRBJ2-1; 11 nucleotides match TRBD2. Trimming cost V 0 bases and J 9 bases; bases outside gene matches: 7. Per germline, CDR1 LGHNA and CDR2 YNFKEQ. The CDR3 consists of 16 residues. CDR3: CASSQDGLAGGGEQFF. The DNA of the CDR3 is TGTGCCAGCAGCCAAGATGGGCTAGCGGGGGGCGGTGAGCAGTTCTTC.

The chain couples TRBV29-1 to TRBJ2-1; 7 nucleotides match TRBD1. The CDR3 covers 14 residues. With V trimmed by 3 bases and J by 3 bases, 5 bases remained unmatched. Germline assignment: CDR1 SQVTM and CDR2 ANQGSEA. The CDR3 DNA reads as TGCAGCGTTGAGGGCCAGGGGGTCTACAATGAGCAGTTCTTC. Its translation: CSVEGQGVYNEQFF.

This chain links TRBV5-1 with TRBJ1-4, with D possibly being TRBD1 (5 bases). V was cut by 4 bases and J by 3 bases, with 13 bases left in between. The CDR3 runs 15 residues. In germline, CDR1 is SGHRS, CDR2 YFSETQ. The CDR3 bases are TGCGCCAGCAGCGCCGGCGGGACGGCTAATGAAAAACTGTTTTTT. This codes for CASSAGGTANEKLFF.